This T cell receptor beta chain is drawn from a study of human T cells and chemical hapten exposure. On the study more broadly: Weekly scalp doses of diphenylcyclopropenone were given to patients during the approximately 25-week study. Largely, small differences in pooled library volume made per-sample TCR yields vary.

One entry per CDR3 protein, called by TCRdb with MiXCR from the RACE reads. The table records roughly 110,000 distinct CDR3 sequences, 12% of them present only once. Germline V gene data show CDR1 as LGHNA and CDR2 as YSLEER. V dropped 4 bases and J dropped 3 bases, with 13 bases sitting between them. The CDR3 is 15 residues long. At least ten counts were recorded for this clonotype. What it recognizes is unknown. Study-wide results and limits: Patch test score was positively correlated with the counts of TCRs that had expanded at PT1. Expanded TCRs showed more large CDR3 clusters than pre-sensitization or healthy control sets.

Time point defined: pre-sensitization, week 0. Stated treatment: therapeutic diphenylcyclopropenone sensitization with weekly scalp DPC. Sample: whole blood, taken in connection with sensitization to the hapten diphenylcyclopropenone (DPC). The clonotype was recovered from a woman aged 50 to 60 with alopecia areata. Some clones in this sample may be carry-over from other donors' samples. The J gene is TRBJ1-3, the V gene TRBV4-3; tentatively, D is TRBD1 (5 bases). In DNA form, the CDR3 reads TGCGCCAGCAGCCTCTGGGGGAGAGATGGAAACACCATATATTTT. As protein: CASSLWGRDGNTIYF.